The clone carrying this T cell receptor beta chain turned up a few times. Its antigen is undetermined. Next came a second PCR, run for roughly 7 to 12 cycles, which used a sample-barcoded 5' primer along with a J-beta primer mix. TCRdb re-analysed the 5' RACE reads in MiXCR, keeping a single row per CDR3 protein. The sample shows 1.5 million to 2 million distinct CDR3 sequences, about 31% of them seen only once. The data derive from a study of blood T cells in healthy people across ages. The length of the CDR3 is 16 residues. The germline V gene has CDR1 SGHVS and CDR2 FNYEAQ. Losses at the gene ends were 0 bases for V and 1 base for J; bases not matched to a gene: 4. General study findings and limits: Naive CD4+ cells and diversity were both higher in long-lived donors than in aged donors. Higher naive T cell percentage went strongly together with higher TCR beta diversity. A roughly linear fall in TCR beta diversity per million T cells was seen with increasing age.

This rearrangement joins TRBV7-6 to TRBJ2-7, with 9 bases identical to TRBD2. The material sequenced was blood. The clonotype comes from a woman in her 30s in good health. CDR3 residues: CASSLAGGGESYEQYF. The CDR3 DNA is TGTGCCAGCAGCTTAGCGGGCGGGGGGGAGTCCTACGAGCAGTACTTC.